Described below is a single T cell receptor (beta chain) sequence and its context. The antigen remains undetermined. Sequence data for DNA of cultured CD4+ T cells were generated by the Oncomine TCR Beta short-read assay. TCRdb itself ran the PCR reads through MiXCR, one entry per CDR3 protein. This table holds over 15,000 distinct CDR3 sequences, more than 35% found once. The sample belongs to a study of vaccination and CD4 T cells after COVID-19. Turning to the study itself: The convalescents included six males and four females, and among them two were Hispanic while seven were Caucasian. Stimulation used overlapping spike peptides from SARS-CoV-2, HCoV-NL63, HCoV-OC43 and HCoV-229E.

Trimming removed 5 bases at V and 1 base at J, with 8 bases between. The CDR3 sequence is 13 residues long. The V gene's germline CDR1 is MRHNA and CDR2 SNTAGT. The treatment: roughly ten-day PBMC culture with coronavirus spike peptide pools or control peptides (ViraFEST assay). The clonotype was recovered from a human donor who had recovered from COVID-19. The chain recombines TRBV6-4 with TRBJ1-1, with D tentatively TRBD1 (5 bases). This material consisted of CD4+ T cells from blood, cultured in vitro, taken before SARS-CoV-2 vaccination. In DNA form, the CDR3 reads TGTGCCAGCAGTACGGGGACGAACACTGAAGCTTTCTTT. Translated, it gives CASSTGTNTEAFF.